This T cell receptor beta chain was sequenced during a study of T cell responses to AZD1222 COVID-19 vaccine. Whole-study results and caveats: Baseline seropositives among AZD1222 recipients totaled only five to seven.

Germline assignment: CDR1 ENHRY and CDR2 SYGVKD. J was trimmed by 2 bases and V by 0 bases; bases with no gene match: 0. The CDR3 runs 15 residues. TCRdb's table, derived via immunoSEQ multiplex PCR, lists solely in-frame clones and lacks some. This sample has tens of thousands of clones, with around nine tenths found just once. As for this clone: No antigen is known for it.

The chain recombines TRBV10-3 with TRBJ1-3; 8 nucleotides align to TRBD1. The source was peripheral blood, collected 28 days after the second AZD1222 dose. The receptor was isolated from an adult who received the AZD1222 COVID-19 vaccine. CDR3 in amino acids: CAISESDRAGNTIYF. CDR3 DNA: TGTGCCATCAGTGAGTCGGACAGGGCTGGAAACACCATATATTTT.